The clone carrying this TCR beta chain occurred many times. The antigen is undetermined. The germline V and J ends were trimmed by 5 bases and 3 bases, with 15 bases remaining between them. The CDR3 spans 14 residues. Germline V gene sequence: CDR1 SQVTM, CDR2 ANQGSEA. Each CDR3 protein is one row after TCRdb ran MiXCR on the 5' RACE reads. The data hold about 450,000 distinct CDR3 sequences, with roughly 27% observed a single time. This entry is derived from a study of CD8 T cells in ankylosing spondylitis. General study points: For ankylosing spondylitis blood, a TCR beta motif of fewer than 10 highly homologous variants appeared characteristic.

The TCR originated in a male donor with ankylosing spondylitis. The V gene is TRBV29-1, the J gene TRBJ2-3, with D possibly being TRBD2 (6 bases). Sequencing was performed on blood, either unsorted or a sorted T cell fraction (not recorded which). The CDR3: CSVRGTSPTDTQYF. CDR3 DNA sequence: TGCAGCGTTCGGGGGACTTCCCCTACAGATACGCAGTATTTT.